This TCR beta chain was profiled in a study of blood T cells in healthy people across ages. Primed by a sample-barcoded 5' primer and a J-beta primer mix, a second PCR proceeded for about 7 to 11 cycles. Carrying 12 random nucleotides, a template-switch adaptor labeled each individual cDNA molecule. In TCRdb, the 5' RACE reads were re-called with MiXCR into one record per CDR3 protein. Here the sample spans 800,000 to 1,000,000 distinct CDR3 sequences, roughly 50% being singletons. Study results and limitations: Those diversity estimates obtained from one million T cells were thought to be underestimates. Donors of long life had a larger count of naive CD4+ cells and greater diversity than aged donors.

Trimming took off 3 bases at V and 3 bases at J, with 7 bases between the two ends. The CDR3 is made up of 12 amino acids. Germline V gene sequence: CDR1 DFQATT, CDR2 SNEGSKA (reference sequence). Concerning this clonotype: What it binds is unknown.

Material: blood. The chain carries TRBV20-1 and TRBJ2-3; D is unresolved. The receptor's source is a young man in good health. CDR3 sequence reads: CSARGRTDTQYF. In DNA form, the CDR3 reads TGCAGTGCTAGGGGCCGGACAGATACGCAGTATTTT.